The 17 T cell receptor beta chains below all came from one sample that was sequenced in a study of T cell repertoires in cytomegalovirus infection. TCRdb reanalysed the reads using MiXCR and keeps one entry per CDR3 protein. This table holds around 740,000 distinct CDR3 sequences, roughly a third found once. The source material was PBMCs. These receptors originate from a human donor in good health (CMV status not recorded). Some clones in this sample may be carry-over from other donors' samples.

This clonotype was detected only once. The genes are TRBV24-1 and TRBJ1-5; 12 nucleotides align to TRBD1. Germline loops: CDR1 KGHDR, CDR2 SFDVKD. Unmatched junction bases numbered 3, after V lost 2 bases and J lost 5 bases. This CDR3 region has 16 residues. The DNA for the CDR3 is TGTGCCACCAGTGATTCTGGGACAGGGGGCCATCAGCCCCAGCATTTT. Protein: CATSDSGTGGHQPQHF.

This clonotype has more than one count but fewer than ten. The chain has TRBV7-9 and TRBJ2-3; D gene uncertain. Germline assignment: CDR1 SEHNR and CDR2 FQNEAQ (reference sequence). The V gene lost 1 base and the J gene lost 2 bases, with 4 bases spanning the gap. This CDR3 is 13 amino acids long. The CDR3 loop is CASSLVFTDTQYF. CDR3 nucleotides: TGTGCCAGCAGCTTAGTCTTCACAGATACGCAGTATTTT.

This sequence joins TRBV7-8 and TRBJ2-3, with D possibly TRBD2 on 6 matching bases. CDR1 and CDR2 from the germline V gene are SGHVS and FQNEAQ. The CDR3 runs 21 residues. V was shortened by 4 bases and J by 0 bases, with 29 bases between the two germline ends. CDR3 bases: TGTGCCAGCAGCTCCCACCCCCGGCGGGGACCCGACGGTACTAGCACAGATACGCAGTATTTT. Residues: CASSSHPRRGPDGTSTDTQYF.

The V and J genes are TRBV7-2 and TRBJ1-5, with no clear D. The CDR3 is 15 amino acids. Trimming removed 3 bases from V and 0 bases from J, with 9 bases in between. CDR1 SGHTA and CDR2 FQGNSA come from the germline V gene. DNA for the CDR3: TGTGCCAGCAGCTTGAAAGCATATAGCAATCAGCCCCAGCATTTT. This sequence encodes CASSLKAYSNQPQHF. The complete variable domain, with remaining parts taken from reference TRBV7-2 and TRBJ1-5, reads GAGVSQSPSNKVTEKGKDVELRCDPISGHTALYWYRQSLGQGLEFLIYFQGNSAPDKSGLPSDRFSAERTGGSVSTLTIQRTQQEDSAVYLCASSLKAYSNQPQHFGDGTRLSIL.

This clonotype was seen only a few times. The V gene is TRBV5-1, the J gene TRBJ1-6, with 7 bases fitting TRBD1. The germline V gene has CDR1 SGHRS and CDR2 YFSETQ. CDR3 length: 15 residues. J lost 10 bases, V lost 5 bases, and 12 bases had no gene match. CDR3: CASRTGRGDESPLHF. As DNA, the CDR3 is TGCGCCAGCAGGACAGGGAGAGGAGACGAATCACCCCTCCACTTT.

There are a few counts of this clonotype. This chain connects TRBV6-5 to TRBJ1-2, with D possibly TRBD1 on 5 matching bases. V was cut by 1 base and J by 5 bases, with 17 bases left in between. Germline CDR1 reads MNHEY; CDR2 reads SVGAGI. The CDR3 is made up of 16 amino acids. The CDR3 DNA reads TGTGCCAGCAGTTACTTCCCTGGGGGGGAAGGATATGGCTACACCTTC. Its translation is CASSYFPGGEGYGYTF.

The rearrangement links TRBV7-2 to TRBJ2-3; the D is unclear. This CDR3 contains 13 residues. CDR1 is SGHTA and CDR2 is FQGNSA in the germline V gene. V lost 4 bases to trimming and J lost 8 bases, with 13 bases between them. The CDR3 is CASSYNPGSTQYF. The CDR3 DNA reads as TGTGCCAGCAGCTACAATCCGGGTTCTACGCAGTATTTT.

V usage is TRBV19 and J usage is TRBJ1-5, with D hard to call. The germline V gene has CDR1 LNHDA and CDR2 SQIVND (reference sequence). Trimming cost V 4 bases and J 1 base, with 14 bases left between them. CDR3 length equals 16 residues. The CDR3 reads CASSSSPGRSNQPQHF. The CDR3 DNA follows: TGTGCCAGTAGTAGTTCCCCCGGACGGAGCAATCAGCCCCAGCATTTT.

This CDR3 is CSVPGTRAYEQYF. Here the CDR3 DNA reads TGCAGCGTACCCGGGACTCGGGCCTACGAGCAGTACTTC. V and J are TRBV29-1 and TRBJ2-7, with D maybe TRBD2 (6 bases). V was pared by 6 bases and J by 2 bases, with 14 bases between. This CDR3 contains 13 residues. CDR1 and CDR2 (germline): SQVTM, ANQGSEA.

This clonotype was detected ten times or more. V is TRBV27 and J is TRBJ1-4, with 7 bases matching TRBD1. The CDR3 consists of 15 residues. V was clipped by 5 bases and J by 4 bases; unmatched bases: 7. Per germline, CDR1 MNHEY and CDR2 SMNVEV (reference sequence). The CDR3 sequence: CASSPYRGVNEKLFF. The CDR3 coding sequence is TGTGCCAGCAGTCCGTACAGGGGCGTTAATGAAAAACTGTTTTTT.

This clonotype came up a few times. The J gene is TRBJ2-7, the V gene TRBV7-9, with 11 bases that match TRBD2. The CDR3 spans 18 residues. V was pared by 5 bases and J by 0 bases, with 12 bases of the junction left unmatched. From germline, CDR1 is SEHNR and CDR2 FQNEAQ (reference sequence). The CDR3, as DNA: TGTGCCAGCAGCCCCCGGGTGACTAGCGGGGCCAGCTCCTACGAGCAGTACTTC. Encoded protein: CASSPRVTSGASSYEQYF.

The chain carries TRBV6-5 and TRBJ1-1; weak D call: TRBD1 (5 bases). This CDR3 comprises 15 residues. V was clipped by 0 bases and J by 4 bases, with 12 bases between them. The germline V gene encodes CDR1 MNHEY and CDR2 SVGAGI. CDR3 in DNA: TGTGCCAGCAGTTACTCGGGGCTCTCGGGCACTGAAGCTTTCTTT. Its protein product is CASSYSGLSGTEAFF.

V gene TRBV5-6 combines with J gene TRBJ1-1; D might be TRBD1 (6 bases). The germline CDR1 and CDR2 sequences are SGHDT and YYEEEE. This CDR3 spans 16 amino acids. The ends were cut back, 6 bases at V and 0 bases at J, with 18 bases in the middle. The CDR3 protein is CASIYAFGGLNTEAFF. The DNA for the CDR3 is TGTGCCAGCATCTATGCCTTTGGGGGCCTGAACACTGAAGCTTTCTTT.

This clonotype showed up just a few times. The gene calls are TRBV11-3 and TRBJ1-6; 9 bases are shared with TRBD1. CDR1 and CDR2 (germline): SGHNT, YENEEA. The V and J ends lost 6 bases and 4 bases, in that order; junction bases with no gene match: 4. The CDR3 is made up of 15 amino acids. Written as DNA, the CDR3 is TGTGCCAGCAGGGACAGGGGAGCGTATAATTCACCCCTCCACTTT. Its translation is CASRDRGAYNSPLHF.

A word on this clonotype: The CDR3 does not close with the conserved phenylalanine or tryptophan, likely indicating a read error. V is TRBV10-3 and J is TRBJ2-1, with D maybe TRBD2 (5 bases). The germline V gene has CDR1 ENHRY and CDR2 SYGVKD. This CDR3 region has 14 residues. V was clipped by 11 bases and J by 0 bases, with 14 bases between them. The CDR3 sequence: CAYRRISSYNEQFL. CDR3 sequence (DNA): TGTGCCTATCGGAGGATTAGCTCCTACAATGAGCAGTTCTTA.

On this clonotype itself: Compared with germline, one end of the junction differs, possibly owing to a read error. The V and J genes are TRBV5-3 and TRBJ2-2; 7 nucleotides align to TRBD1. TRBV5-3 is given ORF status, its function remaining uncertain. The CDR3 has 16 residues. CDR3 in amino acids: CASSLGTAKHTGELFF. Here the CDR3 DNA reads TGTGCCAGCAGCTTGGGGACAGCCAAACACACCGGGGAGCTGTTTTTT.

The gene calls are TRBV19 and TRBJ2-1; D remains unclear. This CDR3 is built from 13 residues. V was cut by 6 bases and J by 5 bases, with 11 bases left in between. Germline CDR1 reads LNHDA; CDR2 reads SQIVND (reference sequence). The CDR3 DNA reads TGTGCCAGTAGCGTAAACCTTAACAATGAGCAGTTCTTC. Amino acids: CASSVNLNNEQFF.